The TCR beta chain described here comes from a study of blood T cells in healthy people across ages. Then a second PCR, running roughly 7 to 12 cycles, was carried out with a sample-barcoded 5' primer and a J-beta primer mix. TCRdb re-called the 5' RACE reads through MiXCR, storing one row per CDR3 protein. There are about 1.4 million distinct CDR3 sequences in the sample; approximately 59% occur only once, and under 8.5% lies in the top ten. The CDR3 covers 15 residues. V lost 6 bases, J lost 2 bases, and 16 bases lay in between. Germline V gives CDR1 MDHEN, CDR2 SYDVKM. Material: blood. The clonotype was recovered from a man between 18 and 35 years old in good health. The chain carries TRBV28 and TRBJ1-2; the D gene is possibly TRBD1 (5 bases). This chain's CDR3 is CASRTTRQLNYGYTF. The CDR3 DNA sequence: TGTGCCAGCAGAACGACGCGACAGTTAAACTATGGCTACACCTTC.